This T cell receptor beta chain was identified during a study of T cells in Graves' hyperthyroidism and ophthalmopathy. This clonotype was picked up many times. CDR3 length equals 15 residues. V gave up 4 bases and J gave up 3 bases, with 15 bases separating them. CDR1 LGHDT and CDR2 YNNKEL come from the germline V gene (reference sequence). RNA transcripts gave rise to amplified TCR beta CDR3 regions. HTBI primers were the set used in a first-round RT-PCR of the TCR CDR3. MiXCR, run by TCRdb on the multiplex PCR reads, gives a single entry per CDR3 protein. This table has a few hundred thousand distinct CDR3 sequences, approximately 20% appearing once.

The sample taken for sequencing was blood. The source of this sequence is a man between 40 and 49 years old with Graves' hyperthyroidism. The genes are TRBV3-1 and TRBJ2-5; TRBD1 is a possible D gene (8 bases). The CDR3 spells CASSPRQGREETQYF. In DNA, the CDR3 is TGTGCCAGCAGCCCCAGACAGGGGAGGGAAGAGACCCAGTACTTC.